This TCR beta chain was sequenced in a study of shared clonotypes between healthy human individuals. Study-wide points: Unshared clonotypes carried lower generation probabilities than those common to all four donors.

Several immunoSEQ 96-well plates shared each subset's DNA, each plate a replicate. Assay: immunoSEQ multiplex PCR; the TCRdb copy retains only in-frame clones and omits some. The sample records over 2 million clones, approximately 90% being singletons. The sample holds one count of this clone. Its matching antigen is unknown. Healthy HIV-negative adults without recent acute infections or vaccinations served as donors. The sequencing input was naive CD4+ T cells from PBMCs. Indicated subset: CD45RA+ positively selected. This clonotype was obtained from a man aged 18 to 35 in good health. Some clones in this sample may be carry-over from other donors' samples.

For the CDR3, the DNA is TGTGCCAGCAGCTCCCAATCCCGACCCAACACTGAAGCTTTCTTT. Translation: CASSSQSRPNTEAFF. The rearrangement uses TRBV9 and TRBJ1-1; D unclear. Trimming cost V 4 bases and J 2 bases, with 15 bases left between them. The CDR3 consists of 15 residues. Germline CDR1 SGDLS, CDR2 YYNGEE.